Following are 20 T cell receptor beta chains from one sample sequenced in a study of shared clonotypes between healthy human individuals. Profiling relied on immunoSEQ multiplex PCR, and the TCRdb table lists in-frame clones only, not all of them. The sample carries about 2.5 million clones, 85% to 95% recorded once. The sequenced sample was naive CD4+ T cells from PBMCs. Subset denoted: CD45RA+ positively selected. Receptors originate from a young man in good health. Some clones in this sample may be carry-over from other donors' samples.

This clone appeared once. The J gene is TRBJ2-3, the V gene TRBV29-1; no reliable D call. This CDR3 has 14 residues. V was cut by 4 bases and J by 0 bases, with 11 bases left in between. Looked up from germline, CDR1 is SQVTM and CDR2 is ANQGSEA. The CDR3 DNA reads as TGCAGCGTTGGAGAGGTTGTTAGCACAGATACGCAGTATTTT. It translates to CSVGEVVSTDTQYF.

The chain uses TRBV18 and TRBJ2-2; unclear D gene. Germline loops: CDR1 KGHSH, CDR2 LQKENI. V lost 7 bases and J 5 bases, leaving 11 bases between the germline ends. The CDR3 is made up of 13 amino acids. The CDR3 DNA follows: TGTGCCAGCTACCTAGGTCGGACCGGGGAGCTGTTTTTT. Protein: CASYLGRTGELFF.

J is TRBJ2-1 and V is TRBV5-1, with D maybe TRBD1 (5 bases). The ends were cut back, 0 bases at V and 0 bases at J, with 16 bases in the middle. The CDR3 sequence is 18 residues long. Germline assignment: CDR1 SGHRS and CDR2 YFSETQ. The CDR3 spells CASSLAVGAPSSYNEQFF. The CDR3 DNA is TGCGCCAGCAGCTTGGCCGTAGGGGCGCCTAGCTCCTACAATGAGCAGTTCTTC.

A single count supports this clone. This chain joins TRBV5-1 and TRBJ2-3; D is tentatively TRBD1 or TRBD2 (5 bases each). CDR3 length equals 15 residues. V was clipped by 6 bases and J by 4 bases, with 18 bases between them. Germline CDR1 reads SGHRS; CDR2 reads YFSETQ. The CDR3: CASKGTRGWADTQYF. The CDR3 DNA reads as TGCGCCAGCAAAGGGACGAGGGGTTGGGCAGATACGCAGTATTTT.

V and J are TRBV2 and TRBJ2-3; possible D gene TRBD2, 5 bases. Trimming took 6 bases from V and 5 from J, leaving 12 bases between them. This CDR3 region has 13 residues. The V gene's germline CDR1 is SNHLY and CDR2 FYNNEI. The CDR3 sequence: CASSLNEGDTQYF. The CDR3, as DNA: TGTGCCAGCAGCCTGAATGAGGGAGATACGCAGTATTTT.

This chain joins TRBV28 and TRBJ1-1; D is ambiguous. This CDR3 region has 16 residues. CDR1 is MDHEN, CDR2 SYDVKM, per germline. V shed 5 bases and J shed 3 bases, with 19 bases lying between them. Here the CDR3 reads CASSPTVPGLDTEAFF. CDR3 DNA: TGTGCCAGCAGTCCCACCGTACCGGGGTTAGACACTGAAGCTTTCTTT.

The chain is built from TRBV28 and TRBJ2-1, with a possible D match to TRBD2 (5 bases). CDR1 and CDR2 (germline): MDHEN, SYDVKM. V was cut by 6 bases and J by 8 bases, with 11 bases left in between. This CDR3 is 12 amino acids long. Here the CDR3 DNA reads TGTGCCAGCAGCCAAGCGGTGCATGAGCAGTTCTTC. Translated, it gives CASSQAVHEQFF.

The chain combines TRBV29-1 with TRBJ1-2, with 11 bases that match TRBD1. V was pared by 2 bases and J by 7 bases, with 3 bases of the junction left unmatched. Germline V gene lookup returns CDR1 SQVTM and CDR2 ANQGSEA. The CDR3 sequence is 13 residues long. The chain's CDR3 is CSVERDRGIGYTF. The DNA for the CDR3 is TGCAGCGTTGAAAGGGACAGGGGGATTGGCTACACCTTC.

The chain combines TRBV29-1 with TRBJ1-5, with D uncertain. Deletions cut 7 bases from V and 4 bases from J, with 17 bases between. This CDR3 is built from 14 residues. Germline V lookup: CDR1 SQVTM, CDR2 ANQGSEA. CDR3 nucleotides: TGCAGCGCCCAAGGCGACCGACCTAATCAGCCCCAGCATTTT. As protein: CSAQGDRPNQPQHF. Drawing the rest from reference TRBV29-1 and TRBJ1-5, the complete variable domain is SAVISQKPSRDICQRGTSLTIQCQVDSQVTMMFWYRQQPGQSLTLIATANQGSEATYESGFVIDKFPISRPNLTFSTLTVSNMSPEDSSIYLCSAQGDRPNQPQHFGDGTRLSIL.

The chain's CDR3 is CASRENGELFF. The DNA for the CDR3 is TGTGCCAGCAGGGAAAACGGGGAGCTGTTTTTT. The chain uses TRBV28 and TRBJ2-2; D is unclear. Trimming pared 6 bases from V and 7 bases from J, leaving 6 bases between. The CDR3 has 11 amino acids. The V gene's germline CDR1 is MDHEN and CDR2 SYDVKM.

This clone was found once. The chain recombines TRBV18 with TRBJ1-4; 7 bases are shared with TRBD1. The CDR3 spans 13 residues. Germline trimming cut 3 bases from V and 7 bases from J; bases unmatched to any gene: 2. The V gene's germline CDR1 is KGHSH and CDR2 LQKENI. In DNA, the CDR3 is TGTGCCAGCTCACCGTACAGGGGTGAAAAACTGTTTTTT. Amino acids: CASSPYRGEKLFF.

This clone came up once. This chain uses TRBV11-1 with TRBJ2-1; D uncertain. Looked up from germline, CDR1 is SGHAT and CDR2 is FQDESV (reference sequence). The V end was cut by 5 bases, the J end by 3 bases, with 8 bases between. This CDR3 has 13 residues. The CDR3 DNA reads TGTGCCAGCAGCGTGGACGGCTACAATGAGCAGTTCTTC. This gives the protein CASSVDGYNEQFF. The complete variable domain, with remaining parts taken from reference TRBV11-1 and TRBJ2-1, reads EAEVAQSPRYKITEKSQAVAFWCDPISGHATLYWYRQILGQGPELLVQFQDESVVDDSQLPKDRFSAERLKGVDSTLKIQPAELGDSAMYLCASSVDGYNEQFFGPGTRLTVL.

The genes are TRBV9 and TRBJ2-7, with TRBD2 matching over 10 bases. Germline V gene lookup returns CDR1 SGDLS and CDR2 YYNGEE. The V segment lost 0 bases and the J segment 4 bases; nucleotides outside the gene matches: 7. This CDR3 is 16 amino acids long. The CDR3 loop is CASSVGGSSGSYEQYF. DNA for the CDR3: TGTGCCAGCAGCGTAGGGGGTTCTAGCGGGAGTTACGAGCAGTACTTC.

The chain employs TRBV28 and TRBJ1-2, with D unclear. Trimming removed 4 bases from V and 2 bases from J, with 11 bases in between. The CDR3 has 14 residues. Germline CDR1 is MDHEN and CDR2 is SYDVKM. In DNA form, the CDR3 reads TGTGCCAGCAGTTCCGTCCAGGCGAACTATGGCTACACCTTC. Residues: CASSSVQANYGYTF.

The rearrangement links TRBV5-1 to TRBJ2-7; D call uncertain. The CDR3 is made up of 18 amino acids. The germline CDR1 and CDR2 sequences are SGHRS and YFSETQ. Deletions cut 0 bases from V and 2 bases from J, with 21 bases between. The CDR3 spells CASSLALPEGYITYEQYF. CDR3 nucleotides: TGCGCCAGCAGCTTGGCATTACCTGAAGGGTACATTACCTACGAGCAGTACTTC. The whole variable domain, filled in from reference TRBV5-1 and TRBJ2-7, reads KAGVTQTPRYLIKTRGQQVTLSCSPISGHRSVSWYQQTPGQGLQFLFEYFSETQRNKGNFPGRFSGRQFSNSRSEMNVSTLELGDSALYLCASSLALPEGYITYEQYFGPGTRLTVT.

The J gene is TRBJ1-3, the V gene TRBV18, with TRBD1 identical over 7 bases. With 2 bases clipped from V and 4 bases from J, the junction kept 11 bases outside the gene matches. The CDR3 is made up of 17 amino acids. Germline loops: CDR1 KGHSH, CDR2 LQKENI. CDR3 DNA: TGTGCCAGCTCACCATTAGCGGACAGGCCGTTGGGAAACACCATATATTTT. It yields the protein CASSPLADRPLGNTIYF.

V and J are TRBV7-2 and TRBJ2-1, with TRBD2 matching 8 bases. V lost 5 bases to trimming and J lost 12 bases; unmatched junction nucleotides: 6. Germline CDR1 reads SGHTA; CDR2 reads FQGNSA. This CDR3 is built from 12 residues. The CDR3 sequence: CASSPGLAGQFF. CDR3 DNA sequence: TGTGCCAGCAGCCCCGGCCTAGCGGGGCAGTTCTTC.

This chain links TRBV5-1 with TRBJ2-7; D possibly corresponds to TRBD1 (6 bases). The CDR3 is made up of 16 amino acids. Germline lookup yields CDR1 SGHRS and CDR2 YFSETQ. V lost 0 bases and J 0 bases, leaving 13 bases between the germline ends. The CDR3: CASSLVGTNPSYEQYF. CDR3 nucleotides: TGCGCCAGCAGCTTGGTGGGGACAAATCCCTCCTACGAGCAGTACTTC.

Here the CDR3 DNA reads TGTGCCAGCAGCCTCACCGCAAACCACTACGAGCAGTACTTC. This translates into CASSLTANHYEQYF. The chain has TRBV7-9 and TRBJ2-7; D call uncertain. Germline values: CDR1 SEHNR, CDR2 FQNEAQ (reference sequence). The V end lost 5 bases, the J end lost 3 bases, and 14 bases lay between the germline ends. The CDR3 extends over 14 amino acids.

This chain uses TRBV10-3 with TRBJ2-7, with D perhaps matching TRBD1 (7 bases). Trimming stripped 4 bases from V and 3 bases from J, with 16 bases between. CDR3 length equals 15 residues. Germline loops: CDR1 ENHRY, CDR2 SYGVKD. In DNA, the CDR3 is TGTGCCATCAGTGGCGTAGGACAGGACTACTACGAGCAGTACTTC. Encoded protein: CAISGVGQDYYEQYF.